A selection of T cell receptor beta chains follows, all from one sample in a study of T cell repertoires in Merkel cell carcinoma. This table comes from immunoSEQ multiplex PCR, and its TCRdb copy is limited to in-frame clones, with some not included. The top ten clones hold more than 15% of a sample with 15,000 or so clones, 76% of them seen once. Sequencing used tumor tissue. Every receptor here comes from an adult with Merkel cell carcinoma. Each CDR3 is given with its conserved first and last residue. Fields, in order: CDR3 DNA, CDR3 protein, D gene, clone size, J gene, V gene. D genes are given only for firm matches. Some rows mark clone size as missing; the rest say once, few, many or name a class of expanded clone.

cdr3_nt: TGTGCCAGCAGTTACCTCCTCTCATATAGCGGGCCATCCTACGAGCAGTACTTC
cdr3_aa: CASSYLLSYSGPSYEQYF
d_call: TRBD2
clone_size: once
j_call: TRBJ2-7
v_call: TRBV6-2/TRBV6-3

cdr3_nt: TGCGCCAGCAGCCGTGGGACAGGCAATCAGCCCCAGCATTTT
cdr3_aa: CASSRGTGNQPQHF
d_call: TRBD1
clone_size: .
j_call: TRBJ1-5
v_call: TRBV4-1

cdr3_nt: TGTGCCAGTAGTATCGGCAGGGACTACGAGCAGTACTTC
cdr3_aa: CASSIGRDYEQYF
d_call: .
clone_size: .
j_call: TRBJ2-7
v_call: TRBV19

cdr3_nt: TGTGCCAGCAGCTTTGGGCAAAACTATGGCTACACCTTC
cdr3_aa: CASSFGQNYGYTF
d_call: .
clone_size: .
j_call: TRBJ1-2
v_call: TRBV7-9

cdr3_nt: TGTGCCAGCAGTTTAGGCAGCCTCGAGCAGTACTTC
cdr3_aa: CASSLGSLEQYF
d_call: .
clone_size: few
j_call: TRBJ2-7
v_call: TRBV28

cdr3_nt: TGTGCCAGCAGCCGCGAGGACAGGGGAGACACAGATACGCAGTATTTT
cdr3_aa: CASSREDRGDTDTQYF
d_call: TRBD1
clone_size: .
j_call: TRBJ2-3
v_call: TRBV5-4

cdr3_nt: TGTGCCAGCAGCACCATGACAGGGGCTGGAAACACCATATATTTT
cdr3_aa: CASSTMTGAGNTIYF
d_call: TRBD1
clone_size: .
j_call: TRBJ1-3
v_call: TRBV9

cdr3_nt: TGTGCCAGCAGTTACGGGACAGATTACAATGAGCAGTTCTTC
cdr3_aa: CASSYGTDYNEQFF
d_call: TRBD1
clone_size: .
j_call: TRBJ2-1
v_call: TRBV6-6

cdr3_nt: TGCGCCAGCAGCTTGGCCAGACAGGGAAACGAGCAGTACTTC
cdr3_aa: CASSLARQGNEQYF
d_call: TRBD1
clone_size: large
j_call: TRBJ2-7
v_call: TRBV5-1

cdr3_nt: TGTGCCAGCTCATCCGGCCTAGGGCAGCCCCAGCATTTT
cdr3_aa: CASSSGLGQPQHF
d_call: .
clone_size: .
j_call: TRBJ1-5
v_call: TRBV18

cdr3_nt: TGTGCCAGCTCACCACCGGGAGGCTTTAATTCACCCCTCCACTTT
cdr3_aa: CASSPPGGFNSPLHF
d_call: .
clone_size: once
j_call: TRBJ1-6
v_call: TRBV18

cdr3_nt: TGCGCCAGCAGCTTGGAGGCGGGAGGGATCAACAATGAGCAGTTCTTC
cdr3_aa: CASSLEAGGINNEQFF
d_call: TRBD2
clone_size: .
j_call: TRBJ2-1
v_call: TRBV5-1

cdr3_nt: TGTGCCAGCAGTCCCTCTCTTGGGGGGGGGAATTCACCCCTCCACTTT
cdr3_aa: CASSPSLGGGNSPLHF
d_call: .
clone_size: .
j_call: TRBJ1-6
v_call: TRBV27

cdr3_nt: TGTGCCAGCAGCATCCTCAGGGGGCCATTGAAGACCCAGTACTTC
cdr3_aa: CASSILRGPLKTQYF
d_call: TRBD1
clone_size: .
j_call: TRBJ2-5
v_call: TRBV7-2

cdr3_nt: TGTGCCAGCAGTTTAAGGCCAACTAATGAAAAACTGTTTTTT
cdr3_aa: CASSLRPTNEKLFF
d_call: .
clone_size: .
j_call: TRBJ1-4
v_call: TRBV28

cdr3_nt: TGCGCCACCAGCAGAGATGGAGGGCTGGCTAATGAAAAACTGTTTTTT
cdr3_aa: CATSRDGGLANEKLFF
d_call: .
clone_size: .
j_call: TRBJ1-4
v_call: TRBV15

cdr3_nt: TGTGCCACCAGCAGAGATATGAGGAGCGGAAGTGAAAAACTGTTTTTT
cdr3_aa: CATSRDMRSGSEKLFF
d_call: .
clone_size: .
j_call: TRBJ1-4
v_call: TRBV15

cdr3_nt: TGTGCCAGCAGTTACCCTATAGCGGGGGGGCAGTTCTTC
cdr3_aa: CASSYPIAGGQFF
d_call: TRBD2
clone_size: .
j_call: TRBJ2-1
v_call: TRBV6-2/TRBV6-3

cdr3_nt: TGTGCCAGCAGTGAATTATGGGGGGAAGCTTTCTTT
cdr3_aa: CASSELWGEAFF
d_call: .
clone_size: once
j_call: TRBJ1-1
v_call: TRBV6-1

cdr3_nt: TGTGCCAGCAGCTTAGGGCGCCTTGAGCAGTACTTC
cdr3_aa: CASSLGRLEQYF
d_call: .
clone_size: .
j_call: TRBJ2-7
v_call: TRBV13

cdr3_nt: TGTGCCAGCAGTAGGGACAGGGGCGCCACCGGGGAGCTGTTTTTT
cdr3_aa: CASSRDRGATGELFF
d_call: TRBD1
clone_size: .
j_call: TRBJ2-2
v_call: TRBV6-2/TRBV6-3

cdr3_nt: TGTGCCAGCAGTTTGGACAGGGTAGGAGGCTACACCTTC
cdr3_aa: CASSLDRVGGYTF
d_call: TRBD1
clone_size: .
j_call: TRBJ1-2
v_call: TRBV12-3/TRBV12-4

cdr3_nt: TGTGCCAGCAGTGTAGAAGTCCAAGAGACCCAGTACTTC
cdr3_aa: CASSVEVQETQYF
d_call: .
clone_size: .
j_call: TRBJ2-5
v_call: TRBV25-1

cdr3_nt: TGTGCCAGCAGCTCCGGGGGGTTAACTTTAGCTTTCTTT
cdr3_aa: CASSSGGLTLAFF
d_call: .
clone_size: .
j_call: TRBJ1-1
v_call: TRBV7-2

cdr3_nt: TGTGCCAGCAGCTTGGCCCGGGGGGTCGACACCGGGGAGCTGTTTTTT
cdr3_aa: CASSLARGVDTGELFF
d_call: TRBD2
clone_size: .
j_call: TRBJ2-2
v_call: TRBV7-9

cdr3_nt: TGCGCCAGCGCCCCATCTACTCCTCTCAACGAGCAGTACTTC
cdr3_aa: CASAPSTPLNEQYF
d_call: .
clone_size: few
j_call: TRBJ2-7
v_call: TRBV5-1

cdr3_nt: TGTGCCAGCAGCTTAGGGGGTCAAAGGAATTCACCCCTCCACTTT
cdr3_aa: CASSLGGQRNSPLHF
d_call: .
clone_size: .
j_call: TRBJ1-6
v_call: TRBV7-2

cdr3_nt: TGTGCCAGCAGTACCCCCCGGAGGGCAGGCTATGGCTACACCTTC
cdr3_aa: CASSTPRRAGYGYTF
d_call: .
clone_size: few
j_call: TRBJ1-2
v_call: TRBV6-5

cdr3_nt: TGTGCCAGTAGGGCCAAGGTTAATCAGCCCCAGCATTTT
cdr3_aa: CASRAKVNQPQHF
d_call: .
clone_size: few
j_call: TRBJ1-5
v_call: TRBV19

cdr3_nt: TGCGCCAGCAGCTTGGAGGTTAGCCGGCCCGGAAGGGAGCAGTACTTC
cdr3_aa: CASSLEVSRPGREQYF
d_call: .
clone_size: .
j_call: TRBJ2-7
v_call: TRBV5-1

cdr3_nt: TGCGCCAGCAGCCAAACTCGACAGGTCGGCTACACCTTC
cdr3_aa: CASSQTRQVGYTF
d_call: .
clone_size: .
j_call: TRBJ1-2
v_call: TRBV4-3